Each of the 27 T cell receptor beta chains below was sequenced from the same sample in a study of blood T cell repertoires in COVID-19. Only in-frame clones appear in the TCRdb table, and some are missing; sequencing was by immunoSEQ multiplex PCR. The data show some 200,000 clones, 85% to 95% seen once. What was sequenced was peripheral blood. The receptors were sampled from a man between 25 and 39 years old with COVID-19, enrolled during active disease.

This chain joins TRBV19 and TRBJ2-4; unclear D gene. The CDR3 spans 14 residues. CDR1 and CDR2 (germline): LNHDA, SQIVND (reference sequence). V was pared by 3 bases and J by 7 bases, with 13 bases between. The CDR3 is CASSISQWSNIQYF. CDR3 nucleotide sequence: TGTGCCAGTAGTATTTCACAGTGGTCCAACATTCAGTACTTC.

This clone has a single count. This rearrangement joins TRBV30 to TRBJ2-1, with D tentatively TRBD2 (5 bases). The CDR3 consists of 13 residues. Per germline, CDR1 GTSNPN and CDR2 SVGIG (reference sequence). Trimming cost V 5 bases and J 4 bases, with 12 bases left between them. The CDR3 here is CAWDPRTYNEQFF. In DNA, the CDR3 is TGTGCCTGGGACCCGCGGACTTACAATGAGCAGTTCTTC.

The chain uses TRBV7-9 and TRBJ1-3; TRBD1 matches 8 bases. Trimming cost V 4 bases and J 4 bases; bases outside gene matches: 12. CDR3 length: 17 residues. The germline gives CDR1 SEHNR, CDR2 FQNEAQ (reference sequence). The CDR3 DNA sequence: TGTGCCAGCAGCTCGAGGTGGGGTGACAGGGGCGGAAACACCATATATTTT. Translating gives CASSSRWGDRGGNTIYF.

J is TRBJ1-2 and V is TRBV6-5; D may be TRBD1 (6 bases). Trimming stripped 4 bases from V and 4 bases from J, with 10 bases between. The CDR3 runs to 13 residues. Germline V lookup: CDR1 MNHEY, CDR2 SVGAGI. The CDR3 DNA reads TGTGCCAGCAGTTCCGGGACAAGCTATGGCTACACCTTC. Its translation: CASSSGTSYGYTF.

The chain carries TRBV7-3 and TRBJ2-1; 14 positions match TRBD2. From germline, CDR1 is SGHTA and CDR2 FQGTGA. The V and J ends lost 3 bases and 6 bases, in that order; junction bases with no gene match: 13. The CDR3 loop spans 19 amino acids. DNA for the CDR3: TGTGCCAGCAGCTTCCCGGGACTAGCGGGGGCCGGGCCACTCAATGAGCAGTTCTTC. Protein product: CASSFPGLAGAGPLNEQFF.

V and J are TRBV7-9 and TRBJ1-1; possibly TRBD1 for D (5 bases). Looked up from germline, CDR1 is SEHNR and CDR2 is FQNEAQ (reference sequence). The CDR3 sequence is 14 residues long. The V gene lost 10 bases and the J gene lost 1 base, with 16 bases spanning the gap. CDR3 nucleotide sequence: TGTGCCACTCGCCGGGGGGAATCGAACACTGAAGCTTTCTTT. This codes for CATRRGESNTEAFF.

This clone has just a few counts. The chain uses TRBV2 and TRBJ2-2; a possible D gene is TRBD2 (7 bases). In germline, CDR1 is SNHLY, CDR2 FYNNEI. This CDR3 contains 17 residues. V lost 7 bases, J lost 13 bases, and 31 bases lay in between. This CDR3 reads CASTFLGGGDTGAGLFF. The CDR3 bases are TGTGCCAGCACCTTCCTTGGCGGGGGCGACACCGGGGCTGGGCTGTTTTTT.

The J gene is TRBJ1-3, the V gene TRBV9; perhaps TRBD1 as D (5 bases). Per germline, CDR1 SGDLS and CDR2 YYNGEE. The CDR3 length is 15 residues. The ends were cut back, 3 bases at V and 0 bases at J, with 10 bases in the middle. The CDR3 spells CASSDRPSSGNTIYF. As DNA, the CDR3 is TGTGCCAGCAGCGACAGGCCCAGCTCTGGAAACACCATATATTTT.

This clone has only a few counts. This chain uses TRBV6-6 with TRBJ1-2, with D perhaps TRBD1 (6 bases). Looked up from germline, CDR1 is MNHNY and CDR2 is SVGAGI (reference sequence). V was clipped by 5 bases and J by 2 bases, with 21 bases between them. The CDR3 consists of 17 residues. CDR3 loop: CASSPRLGATSNYGYTF. Here the CDR3 DNA reads TGTGCCAGCAGTCCCCGGTTGGGGGCTACTTCCAACTATGGCTACACCTTC.

The rearrangement links TRBV7-9 to TRBJ1-6; 8 bases fit TRBD1. The CDR3 is made up of 14 amino acids. Trimming at V came to 3 bases and at J to 10 bases, leaving 5 bases not matched to a gene. Per germline, CDR1 SEHNR and CDR2 FQNEAQ (reference sequence). Here the CDR3 reads CASSFGQGQSPLHF. The CDR3, as DNA: TGTGCCAGCAGCTTCGGACAGGGACAATCACCCCTCCACTTT.

The chain employs TRBV28 and TRBJ1-1, with 9 bases lining up with TRBD1. The CDR3 covers 14 residues. V shed 6 bases, J shed 4 bases, and the junction held 6 bases outside the gene matches. Germline values: CDR1 MDHEN, CDR2 SYDVKM. CDR3 loop: CASSIQGAGTEAFF. In DNA form, the CDR3 reads TGTGCCAGCAGCATACAGGGGGCGGGCACTGAAGCTTTCTTT.

This clone was detected a few times. The chain uses TRBV10-1 and TRBJ2-1; 9 nucleotides agree with TRBD1. V was pared by 0 bases and J by 4 bases, with 4 bases of the junction left unmatched. The germline CDR1 and CDR2 sequences are WNHNN and SYGVQD (reference sequence). This CDR3 has 16 amino acids. As DNA, the CDR3 is TGCGCCAGCAGTGAGTCCGGGGACAGGGCTTACAATGAGCAGTTCTTC. Residues: CASSESGDRAYNEQFF.

This chain uses TRBV6-5 with TRBJ1-2; 8 nucleotides line up with TRBD1. There are 13 residues in the CDR3. The V segment lost 6 bases and the J segment 7 bases; nucleotides outside the gene matches: 7. Looked up from germline, CDR1 is MNHEY and CDR2 is SVGAGI. The CDR3 DNA reads TGTGCCAGCAGCCCCAGGGGGCAGGTTGGCTACACCTTC. Its protein product is CASSPRGQVGYTF.

The chain combines TRBV28 with TRBJ1-5; TRBD1 matches at 8 bases. Unmatched junction bases numbered 14, after V lost 6 bases and J lost 1 base. This CDR3 region has 18 residues. Germline lookup yields CDR1 MDHEN and CDR2 SYDVKM. The CDR3 DNA reads as TGTGCCAGCAGCCGTCTTGTAGGACAGGGAGCGAGCAATCAGCCCCAGCATTTT. Its protein is CASSRLVGQGASNQPQHF.

The J gene is TRBJ1-2, the V gene TRBV10-3; D unresolved. Germline CDR1 is ENHRY and CDR2 is SYGVKD. CDR3 length equals 11 residues. Trimming took off 10 bases at V and 0 bases at J, with 6 bases between the two ends. CDR3 in DNA: TGTGCCACCGCAGCTAACTATGGCTACACCTTC. It codes for CATAANYGYTF.

This rearrangement joins TRBV23-1 to TRBJ1-1, with TRBD1 matching 9 bases. TRBV23-1 is an ORF, with its function uncertain. The trim removed 1 base at V and 1 base at J, leaving 4 bases unmatched. The CDR3 runs to 16 residues. CDR3 region: CASSQLPGQGNTEAFF. The CDR3 nucleotides read TGCGCCAGCAGTCAATTGCCGGGACAGGGGAACACTGAAGCTTTCTTT.

The V gene is TRBV3-1 (or the pseudogene TRBV3-2), the J gene TRBJ1-2; a weak D match, TRBD1 (5 bases). V was cut by 3 bases and J by 10 bases, with 15 bases left in between. CDR1 LGHDT and CDR2 YNNKEL come from the germline V gene (reference sequence). The CDR3 contains 13 residues. The CDR3 sequence is CASSHYTDRHYTF. In DNA form, the CDR3 reads TGTGCCAGCAGCCATTATACCGACAGACACTACACCTTC.

The chain links TRBV19 to TRBJ1-4, with 8 bases that match TRBD1. Trimming at V came to 2 bases and at J to 7 bases, leaving 6 bases not matched to a gene. Per the germline V gene, CDR1 is LNHDA and CDR2 is SQIVND (reference sequence). CDR3 length: 15 amino acids. CDR3 sequence (DNA): TGTGCCAGTAGTATAACAGGGGGTCACGGTGAAAAACTGTTTTTT. This translates into CASSITGGHGEKLFF. Full variable domain (remainder filled in from reference TRBV19 and TRBJ1-4): DGGITQSPKYLFRKEGQNVTLSCEQNLNHDAMYWYRQDPGQGLRLIYYSQIVNDFQKGDIAEGYSVSREKKESFPLTVTSAQKNPTAFYLCASSITGGHGEKLFFGSGTQLSVL.

V gene TRBV15 combines with J gene TRBJ2-3; weak D call: TRBD2 (6 bases). The CDR3 is made up of 17 amino acids. Germline CDR1 LNHNV, CDR2 YYDKDF (reference sequence). The ends were cut back, 5 bases at V and 4 bases at J, with 22 bases in the middle. The CDR3 DNA sequence: TGTGCCACCAGCCCCCCTCCCGGGACTCAGGACCCAGATACGCAGTATTTT. Its translation: CATSPPPGTQDPDTQYF. Combining the CDR3 with reference TRBV15 and TRBJ2-3 gives the whole variable domain DAMVIQNPRYQVTQFGKPVTLSCSQTLNHNVMYWYQQKSSQAPKLLFHYYDKDFNNEADTPDNFQSRRPNTSFCFLDIRSPGLGDTAMYLCATSPPPGTQDPDTQYFGPGTRLTVL.

This clone came up once. The chain joins TRBV9 to TRBJ1-2; a possible D gene is TRBD1 (6 bases). V shed 0 bases and J shed 5 bases, with 14 bases lying between them. This CDR3 contains 15 residues. CDR1 and CDR2 from the germline V gene are SGDLS and YYNGEE. CDR3 in amino acids: CASSVAVGAVYGYTF. In DNA, the CDR3 is TGTGCCAGCAGCGTAGCTGTGGGGGCGGTTTATGGCTACACCTTC. Full variable domain (remainder filled in from reference TRBV9 and TRBJ1-2): DSGVTQTPKHLITATGQRVTLRCSPRSGDLSVYWYQQSLDQGLQFLIQYYNGEERAKGNILERFSAQQFPDLHSELNLSSLELGDSALYFCASSVAVGAVYGYTFGSGTRLTVV.

The V and J genes are TRBV24-1 and TRBJ1-5, with 8 bases lining up with TRBD1. From germline, CDR1 is KGHDR and CDR2 SFDVKD. V lost 12 bases, J lost 4 bases, and 7 bases stayed unmatched. This CDR3 has 13 amino acids. CDR3 in DNA: TGTGCCTCCCAAAGACAGGGGAATCAGCCCCAGCATTTT. This translates into CASQRQGNQPQHF.

The chain carries TRBV6-5 and TRBJ1-5, with a tentative D call TRBD1 (5 bases). This CDR3 is 14 amino acids long. Trimming took 2 bases from V and 5 from J, leaving 10 bases between them. The germline V gene encodes CDR1 MNHEY and CDR2 SVGAGI. CDR3 sequence reads: CASSYDREYQPQHF. In DNA, the CDR3 is TGTGCCAGCAGTTACGACAGAGAATATCAGCCCCAGCATTTT.

The chain has TRBV4-1 and TRBJ2-1; the match to TRBD2 covers 12 bases. This CDR3 is built from 18 residues. Unmatched junction bases numbered 9, after V lost 1 base and J lost 5 bases. Germline assignment: CDR1 MGHRA and CDR2 YSYEKL. The CDR3 bases are TGCGCCAGCAGCCAAGGTCCCCTAGCGGGGGGGCCCAACAATGAGCAGTTCTTC. Its translation: CASSQGPLAGGPNNEQFF.

V and J are TRBV30 and TRBJ1-2, with unresolved D. V lost 4 bases and J 4 bases, leaving 13 bases between the germline ends. The CDR3 extends over 13 amino acids. Per germline, CDR1 GTSNPN and CDR2 SVGIG (reference sequence). CDR3 bases: TGTGCCTGGAACGTCGGGGTCCTCTATGGCTACACCTTC. It encodes CAWNVGVLYGYTF.

The rearrangement uses TRBV3-1 (or the pseudogene TRBV3-2) and TRBJ2-2; 9 bases match TRBD1. Germline values: CDR1 LGHDT, CDR2 YNNKEL (reference sequence). The CDR3 contains 16 residues. With V trimmed by 5 bases and J by 3 bases, 7 bases remained unmatched. The CDR3 is CASSKARDRDTGELFF. CDR3 DNA: TGTGCCAGCAGCAAGGCCCGGGACAGGGACACCGGGGAGCTGTTTTTT.

The sample holds a few counts of this clone. This chain joins TRBV19 and TRBJ2-4; 9 nucleotides agree with TRBD1. V lost 4 bases to trimming and J lost 7 bases; unmatched junction nucleotides: 14. Germline V gene data show CDR1 as LNHDA and CDR2 as SQIVND (reference sequence). This CDR3 spans 17 amino acids. The DNA of the CDR3 is TGTGCCAGTAGTAGCAGAATCTCCGGGACAGGGAGGAACATTCAGTACTTC. It is translated as CASSSRISGTGRNIQYF.

In its sample, this clone was seen once. This chain joins TRBV14 and TRBJ2-3, with 9 bases fitting TRBD1. Per the germline V gene, CDR1 is SGHDN and CDR2 is FVKESK. The V gene end was trimmed by 0 bases and the J gene end by 6 bases; junction bases not matched to a gene: 13. This CDR3 is built from 18 residues. CDR3 residues: CASSQDPAGQGPSDTQYF. CDR3 DNA sequence: TGTGCCAGCAGCCAAGACCCGGCAGGACAGGGGCCCTCGGATACGCAGTATTTT.